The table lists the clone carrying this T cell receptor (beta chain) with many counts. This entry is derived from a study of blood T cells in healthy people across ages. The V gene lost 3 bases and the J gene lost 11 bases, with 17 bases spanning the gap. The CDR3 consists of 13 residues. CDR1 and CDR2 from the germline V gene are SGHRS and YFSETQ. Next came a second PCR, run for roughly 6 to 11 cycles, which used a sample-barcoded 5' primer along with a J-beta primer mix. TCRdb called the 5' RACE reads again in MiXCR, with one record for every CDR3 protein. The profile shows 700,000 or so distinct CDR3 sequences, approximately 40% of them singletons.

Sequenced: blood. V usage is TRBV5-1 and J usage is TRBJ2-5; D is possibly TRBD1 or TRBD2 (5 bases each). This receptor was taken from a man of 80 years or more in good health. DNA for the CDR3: TGCGCCAGCAGCTGGAGTCCGAGGGGTGAGCAGTACTTC. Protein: CASSWSPRGEQYF.